This note documents a single T cell receptor (beta chain) sequence. Antigen specificity is unknown. The sample is drawn from a study of T cell repertoires in cytomegalovirus infection. Study as a whole: In public TCR beta signatures, there were indications of both CMV infection and matching HLA type. Whole-study findings and limits: HLA-C-restricted, CMV-specific TCR beta clonotypes were dominant ex vivo.

CDR3 length: 14 amino acids. Trimming removed 6 bases from V and 4 bases from J; junction bases left unmatched: 9. CDR1 DFQATT and CDR2 SNEGSKA come from the germline V gene (reference sequence). Via MiXCR, TCRdb re-called the reads, giving one row per CDR3 protein. Of 680,000 or so distinct CDR3 sequences detected, about 33% appear once; the ten largest clones hold 15% to 20%. The sequence derives from a human donor in good health (CMV status not recorded). Some clones in this sample may be carry-over from other donors' samples. This chain links TRBV20-1 with TRBJ2-1, with 7 positions matching TRBD2. Sample: cultured PBMCs, taken from culture after CMV antigen stimulation. The CDR3 sequence: CSARSSGVYNEQFF. In DNA, the CDR3 is TGCAGTGCCCGTTCGAGCGGGGTTTACAATGAGCAGTTCTTC.